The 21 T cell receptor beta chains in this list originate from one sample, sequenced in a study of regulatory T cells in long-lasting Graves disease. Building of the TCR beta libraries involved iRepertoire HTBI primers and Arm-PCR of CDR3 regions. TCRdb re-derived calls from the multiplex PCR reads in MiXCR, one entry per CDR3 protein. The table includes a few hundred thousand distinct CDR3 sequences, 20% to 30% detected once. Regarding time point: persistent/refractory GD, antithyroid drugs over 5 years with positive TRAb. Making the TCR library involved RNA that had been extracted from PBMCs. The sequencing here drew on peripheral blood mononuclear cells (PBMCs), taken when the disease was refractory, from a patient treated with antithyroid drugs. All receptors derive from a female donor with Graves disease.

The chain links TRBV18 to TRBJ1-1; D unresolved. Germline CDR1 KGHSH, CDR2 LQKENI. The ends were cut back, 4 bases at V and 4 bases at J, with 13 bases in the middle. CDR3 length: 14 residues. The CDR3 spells CASSLETRGTEAFF. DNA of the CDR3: TGTGCCAGCTCACTGGAGACCCGCGGCACTGAAGCTTTCTTT.

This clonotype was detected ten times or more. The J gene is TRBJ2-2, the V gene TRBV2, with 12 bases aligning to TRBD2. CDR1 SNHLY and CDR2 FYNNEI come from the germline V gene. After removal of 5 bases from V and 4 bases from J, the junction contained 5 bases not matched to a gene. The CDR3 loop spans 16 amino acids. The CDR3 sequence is CASSFRLAGVTGELFF. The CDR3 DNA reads TGTGCCAGCAGTTTCCGACTAGCGGGAGTCACCGGGGAGCTGTTTTTT.

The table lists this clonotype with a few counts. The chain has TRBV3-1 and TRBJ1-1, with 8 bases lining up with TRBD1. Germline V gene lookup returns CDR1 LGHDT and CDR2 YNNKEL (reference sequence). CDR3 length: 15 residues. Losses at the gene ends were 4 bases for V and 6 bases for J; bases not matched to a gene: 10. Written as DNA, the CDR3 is TGTGCCAGCAGCCGCGCGGCAGGGGGCGGTTCTGAAGCTTTCTTT. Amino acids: CASSRAAGGGSEAFF.

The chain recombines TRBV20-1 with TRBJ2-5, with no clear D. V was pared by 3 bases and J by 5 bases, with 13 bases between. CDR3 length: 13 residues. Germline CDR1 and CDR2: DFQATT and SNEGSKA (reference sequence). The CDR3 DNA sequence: TGCAGTGCTAGGTCCGGCCGATGGGAGACCCAGTACTTC. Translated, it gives CSARSGRWETQYF.

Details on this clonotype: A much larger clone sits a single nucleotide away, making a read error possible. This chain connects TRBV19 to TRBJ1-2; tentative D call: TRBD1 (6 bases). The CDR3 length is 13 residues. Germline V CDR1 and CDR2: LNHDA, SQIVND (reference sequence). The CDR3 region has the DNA TGTGTCAGTAGTATCGGGGCAGGGGATGGCTACACCTTC. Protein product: CVSSIGAGDGYTF.

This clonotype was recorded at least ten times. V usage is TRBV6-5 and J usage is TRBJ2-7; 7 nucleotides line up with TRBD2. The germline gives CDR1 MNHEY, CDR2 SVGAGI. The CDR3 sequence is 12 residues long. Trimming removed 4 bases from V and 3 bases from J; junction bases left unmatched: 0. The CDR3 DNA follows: TGTGCCAGCAGTTGGGAGGGCTACGAGCAGTACTTC. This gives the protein CASSWEGYEQYF.

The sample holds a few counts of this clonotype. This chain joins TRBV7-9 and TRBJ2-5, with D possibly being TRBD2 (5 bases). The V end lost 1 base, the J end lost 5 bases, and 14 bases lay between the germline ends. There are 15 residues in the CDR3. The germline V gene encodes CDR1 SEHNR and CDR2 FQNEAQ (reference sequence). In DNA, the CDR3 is TGTGCCAGCAGCTTAGATGGCGGGCCGAGGGAGACCCAGTACTTC. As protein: CASSLDGGPRETQYF.

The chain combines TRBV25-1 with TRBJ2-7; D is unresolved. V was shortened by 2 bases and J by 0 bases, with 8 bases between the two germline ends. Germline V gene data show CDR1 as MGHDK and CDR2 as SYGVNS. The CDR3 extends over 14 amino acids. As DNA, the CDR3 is TGTGCCAGCAGTGAAAAGACAAACTCCTACGAGCAGTACTTC. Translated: CASSEKTNSYEQYF.

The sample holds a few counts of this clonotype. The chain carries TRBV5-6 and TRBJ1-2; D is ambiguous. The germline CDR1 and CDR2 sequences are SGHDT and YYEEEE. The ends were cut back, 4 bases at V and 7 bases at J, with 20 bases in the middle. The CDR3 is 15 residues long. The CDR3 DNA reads TGTGCCAGCAGCCGCGAGACAATGATGATGAGTGGCTACACCTTC. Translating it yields CASSRETMMMSGYTF.

CDR3 sequence reads: CASSLGRPSNYGYTF. CDR3 bases: TGTGCCAGCAGCTTGGGCAGACCCTCTAACTATGGCTACACCTTC. V usage is TRBV5-6 and J usage is TRBJ1-2; no definite D call. The CDR3 runs 15 residues. Germline CDR1 is SGHDT and CDR2 is YYEEEE. V gave up 0 bases and J gave up 0 bases, with 9 bases separating them.

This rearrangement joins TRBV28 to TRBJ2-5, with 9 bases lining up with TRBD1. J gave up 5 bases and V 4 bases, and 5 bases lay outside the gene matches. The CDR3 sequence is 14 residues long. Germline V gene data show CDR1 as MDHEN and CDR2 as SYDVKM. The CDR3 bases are TGTGCCAGCAGTTACAGGGGGCGAGAGGAGACCCAGTACTTC. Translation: CASSYRGREETQYF. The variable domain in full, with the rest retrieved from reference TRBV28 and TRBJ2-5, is DVKVTQSSRYLVKRTGEKVFLECVQDMDHENMFWYRQDPGLGLRLIYFSYDVKMKEKGDIPEGYSVSREKKERFSLILESASTNQTSMYLCASSYRGREETQYFGPGTRLLVL.

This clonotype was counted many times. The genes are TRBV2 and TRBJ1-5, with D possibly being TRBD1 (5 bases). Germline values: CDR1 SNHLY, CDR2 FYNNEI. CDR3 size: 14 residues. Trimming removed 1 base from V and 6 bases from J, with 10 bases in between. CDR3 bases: TGTGCCAGCAGTGAAGGGCGGGGGTTTCAGCCCCAGCATTTT. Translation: CASSEGRGFQPQHF.

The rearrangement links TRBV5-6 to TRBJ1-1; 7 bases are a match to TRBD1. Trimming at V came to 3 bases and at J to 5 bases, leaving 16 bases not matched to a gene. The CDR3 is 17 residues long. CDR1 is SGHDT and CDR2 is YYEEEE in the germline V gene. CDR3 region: CASSYNGKTGETTEAFF. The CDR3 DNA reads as TGTGCCAGCAGCTACAACGGGAAAACAGGGGAGACGACTGAAGCTTTCTTT.

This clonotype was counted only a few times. CDR3: CACRPAYGYTF. The CDR3 coding sequence is TGTGCCTGCCGACCAGCCTATGGCTACACCTTC. The chain employs TRBV30 and TRBJ1-2; D remains ambiguous. Trimming took 6 bases from V and 4 from J, leaving 9 bases between them. Per the germline V gene, CDR1 is GTSNPN and CDR2 is SVGIG (reference sequence). The CDR3 has 11 residues.

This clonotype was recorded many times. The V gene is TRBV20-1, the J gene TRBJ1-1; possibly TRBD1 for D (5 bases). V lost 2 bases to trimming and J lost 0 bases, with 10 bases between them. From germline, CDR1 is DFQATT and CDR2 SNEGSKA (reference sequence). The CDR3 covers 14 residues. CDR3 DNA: TGCAGTGCTAGACGGGGGATTATGAACACTGAAGCTTTCTTT. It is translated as CSARRGIMNTEAFF.

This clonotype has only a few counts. CDR3 in DNA: TGTGCCATCAGTGATCAGGGGAGTAATGAAAAACTGTTTTTT. The encoded protein is CAISDQGSNEKLFF. This chain links TRBV10-3 with TRBJ1-4; D might be TRBD1 (6 bases). The CDR3 loop spans 14 amino acids. V lost 3 bases and J 4 bases, leaving 9 bases between the germline ends. Germline CDR1 and CDR2: ENHRY and SYGVKD.

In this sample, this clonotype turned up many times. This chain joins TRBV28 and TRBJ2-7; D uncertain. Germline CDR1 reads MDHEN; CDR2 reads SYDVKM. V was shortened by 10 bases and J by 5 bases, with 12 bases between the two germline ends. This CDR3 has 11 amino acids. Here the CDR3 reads CATSGFDEQYF. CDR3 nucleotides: TGTGCCACCTCAGGTTTCGACGAGCAGTACTTC. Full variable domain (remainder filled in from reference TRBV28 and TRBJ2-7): DVKVTQSSRYLVKRTGEKVFLECVQDMDHENMFWYRQDPGLGLRLIYFSYDVKMKEKGDIPEGYSVSREKKERFSLILESASTNQTSMYLCATSGFDEQYFGPGTRLTVT.

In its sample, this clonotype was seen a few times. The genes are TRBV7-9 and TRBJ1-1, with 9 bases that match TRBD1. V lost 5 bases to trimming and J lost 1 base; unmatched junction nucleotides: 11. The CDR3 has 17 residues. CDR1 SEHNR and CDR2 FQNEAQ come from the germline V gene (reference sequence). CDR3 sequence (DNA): TGTGCCAGCAGCCTCCGGGACAGGGACGTAAAGAACACTGAAGCTTTCTTT. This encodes CASSLRDRDVKNTEAFF. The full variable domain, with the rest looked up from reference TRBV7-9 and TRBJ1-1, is DTGVSQNPRHKITKRGQNVTFRCDPISEHNRLYWYRQTLGQGPEFLTYFQNEAQLEKSRLLSDRFSAERPKGSFSTLEIQRTEQGDSAMYLCASSLRDRDVKNTEAFFGQGTRLTVV.

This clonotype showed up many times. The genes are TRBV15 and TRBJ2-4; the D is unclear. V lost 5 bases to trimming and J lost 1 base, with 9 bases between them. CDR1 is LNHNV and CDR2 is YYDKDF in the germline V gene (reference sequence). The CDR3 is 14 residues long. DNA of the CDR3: TGTGCCACCAGCTGGAGACCTGCCAAAAACATTCAGTACTTC. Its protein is CATSWRPAKNIQYF.

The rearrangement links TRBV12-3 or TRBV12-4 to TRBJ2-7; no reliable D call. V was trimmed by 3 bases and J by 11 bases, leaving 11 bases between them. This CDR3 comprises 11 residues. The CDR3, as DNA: TGTGCCAGCAGTTTTGGAACTCAGGAGTACTTC. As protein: CASSFGTQEYF.

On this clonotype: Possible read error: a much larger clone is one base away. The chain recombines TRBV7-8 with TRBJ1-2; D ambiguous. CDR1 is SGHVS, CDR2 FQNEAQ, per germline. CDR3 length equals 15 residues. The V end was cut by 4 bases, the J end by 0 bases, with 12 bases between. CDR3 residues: CASSSRHGANYGYTF. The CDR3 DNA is TGTGCCAGCAGCTCGAGACACGGCGCTAACTATGGCTACACCTTC.